This T cell receptor (beta chain) was profiled in a study of blood T cell repertoires in COVID-19. Turning to the study itself: Acute and convalescent COVID-19 samples came from the United States, Italy and Spain. PBMCs, B-cell-depleted T cells, or T cells provided the cDNA or gDNA that made up the material.

The authors' processing: Nucleated cell counts were estimated from reference gene primer amplification. The protocol was immunoSEQ multiplex PCR, while the TCRdb copy is restricted to in-frame clones and leaves out a portion. V and J calls plus clone size are reproduced from that table; the DNA served to infer D and trimming. This sample has about 170,000 clones, with approximately 84% found just once. The germline V gene has CDR1 KGHDR and CDR2 SFDVKD. The J segment lost 5 bases and the V segment lost 4 bases, leaving 4 bases of the junction unmatched. CDR3 size: 15 residues. This clone was seen only a few times.

This chain connects TRBV24-1 to TRBJ2-5; TRBD1 aligns across 12 bases. The source is a woman aged 80 or older with COVID-19, enrolled during active disease. Sequenced: peripheral blood. The CDR3 loop is CATSDPGQGAETQYF. The CDR3 DNA reads as TGTGCCACCAGTGACCCGGGACAGGGGGCGGAGACCCAGTACTTC.